Each of the 15 T cell receptor beta chains below was sequenced from the same sample in a study of T cells after yellow fever vaccination. One entry per CDR3 protein, called by TCRdb with MiXCR from the 5' RACE reads. Among 150,000 to 200,000 distinct CDR3 sequences, 6.2% were seen once, and the ten largest hold less than 3.5%. The sample consisted of CD4+ T cells sorted from PBMCs, taken on the day of the first yellow fever vaccination. The receptors come from a man aged 18 to 35 who received the YFV17D yellow fever vaccine.

The sample holds many counts of this clonotype. The chain recombines TRBV7-9 with TRBJ2-1; tentative D call: TRBD1 (6 bases). Trimming shortened V by 3 bases and J by 2 bases, and 11 bases separated the two germline ends. The CDR3 spans 15 residues. Germline V gene lookup returns CDR1 SEHNR and CDR2 FQNEAQ (reference sequence). The CDR3 nucleotides are TGTGCCAGCAGCTTTCAGGGGCCGACCTACAATGAGCAGTTCTTC. Its protein product is CASSFQGPTYNEQFF.

This clonotype was detected ten times or more. V and J are TRBV5-1 and TRBJ1-5, with D possibly being TRBD1 (5 bases). V lost 1 base and J 6 bases, leaving 11 bases between the germline ends. The CDR3 length is 14 residues. Germline V gene sequence: CDR1 SGHRS, CDR2 YFSETQ. CDR3 loop: CASSLTGQGQPQHF. CDR3 nucleotide sequence: TGCGCCAGCAGCTTGACAGGCCAGGGTCAGCCCCAGCATTTT.

This clonotype has at least ten counts. The rearrangement links TRBV27 to TRBJ2-7; 11 bases are a match to TRBD2. The CDR3 sequence is 16 residues long. Germline loops: CDR1 MNHEY, CDR2 SMNVEV (reference sequence). J lost 2 bases, V lost 10 bases, and 13 bases had no gene match. The CDR3 DNA reads TGTGCCACCCACCGCCTAGCGGGGGGCCGGACCTACGAGCAGTACTTC. Protein: CATHRLAGGRTYEQYF.

At least ten counts were recorded for this clonotype. The V call is TRBV7-3, the J call TRBJ2-5; 9 bases fit TRBD1. Losses at the gene ends were 6 bases for V and 5 bases for J; bases not matched to a gene: 13. The CDR3 totals 16 residues. Germline lookup yields CDR1 SGHTA and CDR2 FQGTGA. CDR3 residues: CASSLYTGTGTETQYF. Written as DNA, the CDR3 is TGTGCCAGCAGTCTTTATACCGGGACAGGGACGGAGACCCAGTACTTC.

The chain recombines TRBV7-9 with TRBJ1-2; D unclear. Germline V gene sequence: CDR1 SEHNR, CDR2 FQNEAQ (reference sequence). Trimming took off 1 base at V and 2 bases at J, with 8 bases between the two ends. CDR3 length: 14 residues. In DNA form, the CDR3 reads TGTGCCAGCAGCTTAGAGTCGGGGAACTATGGCTACACCTTC. Protein product: CASSLESGNYGYTF.

This clonotype was counted at least ten times. V usage is TRBV20-1 and J usage is TRBJ1-3; weak D call: TRBD1 (6 bases). This CDR3 has 12 amino acids. V lost 2 bases and J lost 4, with 6 bases in between. Germline V CDR1 and CDR2: DFQATT, SNEGSKA (reference sequence). The CDR3 DNA is TGCAGTGCTAGACAGGGGGGAAACACCATATATTTT. Residues: CSARQGGNTIYF.

Many counts were recorded for this clonotype. V and J are TRBV20-1 and TRBJ2-1, with D hard to call. Per germline, CDR1 DFQATT and CDR2 SNEGSKA (reference sequence). The V end lost 0 bases, the J end lost 4 bases, and 1 base lay between the germline ends. CDR3 length: 11 residues. CDR3 protein: CSAREYNEQFF. The CDR3 nucleotides read TGCAGTGCTAGAGAATACAATGAGCAGTTCTTC.

This chain links TRBV20-1 with TRBJ1-2, with 12 positions matching TRBD1. The CDR3 runs to 13 residues. Germline CDR1 is DFQATT and CDR2 is SNEGSKA (reference sequence). The V gene end was trimmed by 6 bases and the J gene end by 8 bases; junction bases not matched to a gene: 7. CDR3 in DNA: TGCAGTGCCGCCGGGACAGGGGGCGAAGGCTACACCTTC. It codes for CSAAGTGGEGYTF.

This clonotype was counted a few times. The rearrangement uses TRBV2 and TRBJ2-5; no reliable D call. Per germline, CDR1 SNHLY and CDR2 FYNNEI. The CDR3 extends over 12 amino acids. V was clipped by 5 bases and J by 1 base, with 5 bases between them. The CDR3 DNA follows: TGTGCCAGCAGTCCCTCCCAAGAGACCCAGTACTTC. Translating it yields CASSPSQETQYF. Full variable domain (outside the CDR3, taken from reference TRBV2 and TRBJ2-5): EPEVTQTPSHQVTQMGQEVILRCVPISNHLYFYWYRQILGQKVEFLVSFYNNEISEKSEIFDDQFSVERPDGSNFTLKIRSTKLEDSAMYFCASSPSQETQYFGPGTRLLVL.

The J gene is TRBJ1-4, the V gene TRBV6-6; D gene uncertain. The CDR3 loop spans 13 amino acids. Germline V gene lookup returns CDR1 MNHNY and CDR2 SVGAGI (reference sequence). V was trimmed by 6 bases and J by 4 bases, leaving 9 bases between them. CDR3 DNA sequence: TGTGCCAGCAGACCCCCGGGTAATGAAAAACTGTTTTTT. Translated: CASRPPGNEKLFF.

This clonotype was counted many times. The V call is TRBV20-1, the J call TRBJ2-1; 14 bases are shared with TRBD2. The germline gives CDR1 DFQATT, CDR2 SNEGSKA (reference sequence). The J segment lost 5 bases and the V segment lost 5 bases, leaving 8 bases of the junction unmatched. The CDR3 loop spans 16 amino acids. The CDR3 region is CSAPHRLAGGNNEQFF. The CDR3 coding sequence is TGCAGTGCTCCACACCGACTAGCGGGGGGGAACAATGAGCAGTTCTTC.

This clonotype was counted between two and nine times. The J gene is TRBJ1-6, the V gene TRBV28; no clear D gene. Germline V lookup: CDR1 MDHEN, CDR2 SYDVKM. The V gene lost 6 bases and the J gene lost 7 bases, with 13 bases spanning the gap. The CDR3 covers 14 residues. The CDR3 sequence is CASSPGYSNSPLHF. CDR3 nucleotides: TGTGCCAGCAGCCCGGGCTACTCGAATTCACCCCTCCACTTT. The entire variable domain, with the rest obtained from reference TRBV28 and TRBJ1-6, is as follows: DVKVTQSSRYLVKRTGEKVFLECVQDMDHENMFWYRQDPGLGLRLIYFSYDVKMKEKGDIPEGYSVSREKKERFSLILESASTNQTSMYLCASSPGYSNSPLHFGNGTRLTVT.

This clonotype showed up many times. V gene TRBV6-2 or TRBV6-3 combines with J gene TRBJ2-1; TRBD2 agrees at 10 bases. V shed 8 bases and J 4 bases; nucleotides not matched to a gene: 11. Per germline, CDR1 MNHEY and CDR2 SVGEGT. The CDR3 sequence is 16 residues long. The CDR3 region has the DNA TGTGCCAGCGCACTACTTGCTAGCGGGGGTTACAATGAGCAGTTCTTC. Its translation is CASALLASGGYNEQFF.

In this sample, this clonotype turned up many times. CDR3 amino acids: CASSLMGTRKEAFF. In DNA, the CDR3 is TGTGCCAGCAGTCTTATGGGGACACGCAAGGAAGCTTTCTTT. The chain employs TRBV28 and TRBJ1-1; D is perhaps TRBD1 (6 bases). With 5 bases removed from V and 8 bases from J, the gap between germline ends came to 18 bases. There are 14 residues in the CDR3. The germline CDR1 and CDR2 sequences are MDHEN and SYDVKM.

There are many counts of this clonotype. The CDR3 reads CASSWDRANTGELFF. The CDR3 nucleotides are TGTGCCAGCAGTTGGGACAGGGCGAACACCGGGGAGCTGTTTTTT. This chain joins TRBV6-5 and TRBJ2-2, with TRBD1 matching 9 bases. Unmatched junction bases numbered 0, after V lost 4 bases and J lost 0 bases. Germline V lookup: CDR1 MNHEY, CDR2 SVGAGI. This CDR3 region has 15 residues.